Included here is one T cell receptor (beta chain) sequence, with context. What it binds is unknown. This specimen belongs to a study of OX40 agonist ivuxolimab in advanced cancers. For the study at large: Those treated in dose escalation had hepatocellular carcinoma, melanoma, renal cell cancer or head and neck cancer. Previous treatment with anti-PD-1, anti-PD-L1 or anti-CTLA-4 therapy was allowed; 35% to 50% had received some.

V dropped 2 bases and J dropped 10; count of bases not matched to a gene: 9. The CDR3 covers 16 residues. Germline V gene sequence: CDR1 SEHNR, CDR2 FQNEAQ (reference sequence). Study conclusions and caveats: Expanded peripheral T cells had an undetermined antigen specificity. Some of the nonresponding patients also showed low levels of normalized T-cell clonal expansion.

The assay was immunoSEQ multiplex PCR, and TCRdb's table has in-frame clones only and misses some. The sample consists of some 30,000 clones, approximately 80% of them appearing once. This receptor was identified in an adult with an advanced solid tumor such as melanoma, head and neck, liver or kidney cancer. Sample: CD4+ or CD8+ T cells sorted from blood, taken in a trial of the OX40 agonist ivuxolimab. The rearrangement joins TRBV7-9 to TRBJ1-6; the match to TRBD1 covers 9 bases. CDR3 region: CASSLSPGTGHSPLHF. The CDR3 DNA reads as TGTGCCAGCAGCTTATCCCCCGGGACAGGGCACTCACCCCTCCACTTT.